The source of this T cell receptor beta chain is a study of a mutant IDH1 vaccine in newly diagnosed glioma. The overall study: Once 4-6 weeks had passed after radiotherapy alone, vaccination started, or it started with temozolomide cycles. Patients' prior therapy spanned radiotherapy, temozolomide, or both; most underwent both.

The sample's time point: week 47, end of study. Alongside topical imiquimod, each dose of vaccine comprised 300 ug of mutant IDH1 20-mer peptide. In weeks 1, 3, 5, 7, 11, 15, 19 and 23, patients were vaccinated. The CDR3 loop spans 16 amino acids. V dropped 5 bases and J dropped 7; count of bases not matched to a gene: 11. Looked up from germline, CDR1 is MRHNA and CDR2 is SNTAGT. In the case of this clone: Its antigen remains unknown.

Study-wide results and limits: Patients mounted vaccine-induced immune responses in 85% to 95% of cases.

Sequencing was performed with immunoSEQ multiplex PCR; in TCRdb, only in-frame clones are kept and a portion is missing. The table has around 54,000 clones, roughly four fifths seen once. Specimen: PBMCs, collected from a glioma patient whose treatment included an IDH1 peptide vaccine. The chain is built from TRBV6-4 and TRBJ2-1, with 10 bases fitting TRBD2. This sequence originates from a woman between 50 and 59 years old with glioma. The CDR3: CASSPITSGASNEQFF. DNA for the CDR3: TGTGCCAGCAGTCCAATTACTAGCGGGGCCAGTAATGAGCAGTTCTTC.